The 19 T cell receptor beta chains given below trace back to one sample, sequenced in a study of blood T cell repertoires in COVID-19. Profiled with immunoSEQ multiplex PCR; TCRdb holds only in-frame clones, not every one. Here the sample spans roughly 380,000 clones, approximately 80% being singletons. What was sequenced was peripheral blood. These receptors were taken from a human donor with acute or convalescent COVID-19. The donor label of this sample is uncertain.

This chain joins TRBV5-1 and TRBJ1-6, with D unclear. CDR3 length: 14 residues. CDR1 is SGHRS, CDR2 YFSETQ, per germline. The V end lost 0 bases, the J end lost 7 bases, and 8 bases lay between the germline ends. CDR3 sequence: CASSLELENSPLHF. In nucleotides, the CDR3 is TGCGCCAGCAGCTTGGAATTGGAGAATTCACCCCTCCACTTT.

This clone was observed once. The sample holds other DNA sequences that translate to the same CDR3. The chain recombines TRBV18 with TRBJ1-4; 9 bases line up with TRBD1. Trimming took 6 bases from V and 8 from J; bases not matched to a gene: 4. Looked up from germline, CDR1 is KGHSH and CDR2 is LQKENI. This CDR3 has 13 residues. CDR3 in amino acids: CASSRDRDEKLFF. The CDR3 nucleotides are TGTGCCAGCTCGCGGGACAGGGACGAAAAACTGTTTTTT.

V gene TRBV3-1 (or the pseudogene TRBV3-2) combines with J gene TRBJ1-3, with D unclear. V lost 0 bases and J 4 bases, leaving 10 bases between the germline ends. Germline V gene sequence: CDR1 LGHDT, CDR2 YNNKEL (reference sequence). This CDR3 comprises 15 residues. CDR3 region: CASSQDHAGGNTIYF. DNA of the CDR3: TGTGCCAGCAGCCAAGATCATGCGGGGGGAAACACCATATATTTT.

Here the CDR3 DNA reads TGTGCCAGCACACGGACTAGCGGGAGCTACGAGCAGTACTTC. It encodes CASTRTSGSYEQYF. V and J are TRBV7-2 and TRBJ2-7; 13 bases are shared with TRBD2. CDR1 is SGHTA, CDR2 FQGNSA, per germline. CDR3 length: 14 amino acids. V lost 7 bases and J lost 3; bases outside the gene matches: 3.

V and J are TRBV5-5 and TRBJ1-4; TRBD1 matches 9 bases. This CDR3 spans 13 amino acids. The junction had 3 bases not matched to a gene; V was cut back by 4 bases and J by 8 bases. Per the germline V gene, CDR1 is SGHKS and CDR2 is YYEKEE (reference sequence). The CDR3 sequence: CASSRQGGEKLFF. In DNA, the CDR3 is TGTGCCAGCAGCCGACAGGGGGGCGAAAAACTGTTTTTT.

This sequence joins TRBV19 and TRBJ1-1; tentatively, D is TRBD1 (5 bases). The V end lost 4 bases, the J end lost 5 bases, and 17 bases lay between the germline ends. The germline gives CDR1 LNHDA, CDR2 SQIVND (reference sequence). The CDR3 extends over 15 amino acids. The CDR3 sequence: CASSTEMHPGTEAFF. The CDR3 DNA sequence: TGTGCCAGTAGTACCGAGATGCACCCAGGGACTGAAGCTTTCTTT.

CDR3 sequence: CASSYAPGQGTEAFF. The CDR3 DNA is TGTGCCAGCAGTTACGCCCCGGGACAGGGGACTGAAGCTTTCTTT. The genes are TRBV6-2 or TRBV6-3 and TRBJ1-1; 10 bases agree with TRBD1. The CDR3 runs 15 residues. Germline values: CDR1 MNHEY, CDR2 SVGEGT. The V gene end was trimmed by 2 bases and the J gene end by 5 bases; junction bases not matched to a gene: 5.

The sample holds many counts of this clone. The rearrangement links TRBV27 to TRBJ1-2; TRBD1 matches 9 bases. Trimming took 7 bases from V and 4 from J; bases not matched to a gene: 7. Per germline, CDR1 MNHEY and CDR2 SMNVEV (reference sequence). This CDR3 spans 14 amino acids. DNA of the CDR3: TGTGCCAGCAAAGCGGGACAGGGCGGCTATGGCTACACCTTC. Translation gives CASKAGQGGYGYTF.

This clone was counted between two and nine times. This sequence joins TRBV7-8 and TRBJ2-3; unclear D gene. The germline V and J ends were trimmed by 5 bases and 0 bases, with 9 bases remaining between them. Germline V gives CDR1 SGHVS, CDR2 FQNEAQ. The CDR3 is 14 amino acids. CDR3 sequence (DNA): TGTGCCAGCAGCCAGCCGTGGAGCACAGATACGCAGTATTTT. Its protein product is CASSQPWSTDTQYF.

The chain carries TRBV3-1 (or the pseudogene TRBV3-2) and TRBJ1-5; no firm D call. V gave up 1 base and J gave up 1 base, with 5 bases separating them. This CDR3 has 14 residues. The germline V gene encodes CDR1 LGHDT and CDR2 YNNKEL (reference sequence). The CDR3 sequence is CASSQARSNQPQHF. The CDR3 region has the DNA TGTGCCAGCAGCCAAGCGCGGAGCAATCAGCCCCAGCATTTT.

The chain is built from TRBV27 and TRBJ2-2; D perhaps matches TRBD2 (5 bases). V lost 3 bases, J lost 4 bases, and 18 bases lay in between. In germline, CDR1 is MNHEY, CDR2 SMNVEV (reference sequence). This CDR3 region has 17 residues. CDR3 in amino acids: CASSFRGLGRPTGELFF. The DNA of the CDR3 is TGTGCCAGCAGTTTCCGGGGATTGGGCCGACCCACCGGGGAGCTGTTTTTT.

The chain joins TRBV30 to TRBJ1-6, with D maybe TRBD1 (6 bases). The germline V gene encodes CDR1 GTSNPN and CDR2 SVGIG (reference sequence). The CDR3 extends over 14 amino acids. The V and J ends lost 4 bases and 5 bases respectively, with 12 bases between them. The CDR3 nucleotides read TGTGCCTGGAAGGACAGCTTTAATAATTCACCCCTCCACTTT. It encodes CAWKDSFNNSPLHF.

The CDR3 loop reads CASSLQGGWNIQYF. The CDR3 DNA follows: TGTGCCAGTAGTTTACAGGGTGGGTGGAACATTCAGTACTTC. The V gene is TRBV19, the J gene TRBJ2-4; a weak D match, TRBD1 (6 bases). Germline-derived CDR1 and CDR2 are LNHDA and SQIVND (reference sequence). CDR3 size: 14 residues. V shed 5 bases and J shed 7 bases, with 15 bases lying between them.

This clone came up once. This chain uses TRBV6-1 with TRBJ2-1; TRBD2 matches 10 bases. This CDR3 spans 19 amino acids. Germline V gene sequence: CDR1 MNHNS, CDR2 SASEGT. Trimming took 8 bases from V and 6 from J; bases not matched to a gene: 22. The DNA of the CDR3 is TGTGCCAGCCGGGAAGCGGGGGGGCTTTTCCGCAGGGCCCTCAATGAGCAGTTCTTC. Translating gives CASREAGGLFRRALNEQFF.

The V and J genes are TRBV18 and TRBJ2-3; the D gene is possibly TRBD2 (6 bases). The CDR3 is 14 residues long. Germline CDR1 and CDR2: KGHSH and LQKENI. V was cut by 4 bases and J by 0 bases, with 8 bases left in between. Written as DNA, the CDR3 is TGTGCCAGCTCACGTAGCGGTAGCACAGATACGCAGTATTTT. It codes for CASSRSGSTDTQYF.

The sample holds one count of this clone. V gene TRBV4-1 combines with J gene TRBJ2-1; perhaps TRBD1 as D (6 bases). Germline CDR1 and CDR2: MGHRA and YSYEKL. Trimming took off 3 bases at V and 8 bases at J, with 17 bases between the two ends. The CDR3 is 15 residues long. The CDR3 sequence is CASSHFAGTLYEQFF. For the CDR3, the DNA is TGCGCCAGCAGCCACTTCGCCGGGACACTCTATGAGCAGTTCTTC.

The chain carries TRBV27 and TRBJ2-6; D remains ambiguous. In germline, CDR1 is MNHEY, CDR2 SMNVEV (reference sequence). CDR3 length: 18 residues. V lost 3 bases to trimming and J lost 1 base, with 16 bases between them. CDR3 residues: CASSFRLLSGSGANVLTF. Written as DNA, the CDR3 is TGTGCCAGCAGTTTTAGACTTCTCTCCGGGTCTGGGGCCAACGTCCTGACTTTC.

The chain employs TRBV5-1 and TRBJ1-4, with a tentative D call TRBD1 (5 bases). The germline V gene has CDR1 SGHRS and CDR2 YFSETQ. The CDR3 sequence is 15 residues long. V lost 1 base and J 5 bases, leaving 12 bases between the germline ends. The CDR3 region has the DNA TGCGCCAGCAGCTTGCTTGGAGGGGCGAATGAAAAACTGTTTTTT. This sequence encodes CASSLLGGANEKLFF.

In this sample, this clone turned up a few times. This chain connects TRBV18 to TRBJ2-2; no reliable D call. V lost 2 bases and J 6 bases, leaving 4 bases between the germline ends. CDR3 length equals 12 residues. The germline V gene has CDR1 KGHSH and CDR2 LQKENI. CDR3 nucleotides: TGTGCCAGCTCACCATCCGCCGGGGAGCTGTTTTTT. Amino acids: CASSPSAGELFF.